These 18 T cell receptor beta chains share one sample of origin, sequenced in a study of blood T cell repertoires in COVID-19. TCRdb's table, derived via immunoSEQ multiplex PCR, lists solely in-frame clones and lacks some. The sample records 150,000 to 200,000 clones, about 85% being singletons. Sequenced: peripheral blood. The source of these receptors is a woman between 65 and 79 years old with COVID-19, enrolled during active disease.

The genes are TRBV5-1 and TRBJ2-4; 12 bases match TRBD2. V lost 5 bases and J lost 8; bases outside the gene matches: 5. There are 14 residues in the CDR3. In germline, CDR1 is SGHRS, CDR2 YFSETQ. The DNA for the CDR3 is TGCGCCAGCAGTGAGACTAGCGGGAGAGACATTCAGTACTTC. Encoded protein: CASSETSGRDIQYF.

The chain uses TRBV18 and TRBJ1-1; 7 bases map to TRBD1. In germline, CDR1 is KGHSH, CDR2 LQKENI. With 1 base clipped from V and 9 bases from J, the junction kept 8 bases outside the gene matches. CDR3 length: 14 residues. Written as DNA, the CDR3 is TGTGCCAGCTCACCACAGGGGGCGGAGGGTAAAGCTTTCTTT. It specifies CASSPQGAEGKAFF.

This clone has more than one count but fewer than ten. The chain is built from TRBV5-8 and TRBJ1-2; D possibly corresponds to TRBD1 (5 bases). The CDR3 loop spans 14 amino acids. The V and J ends lost 6 bases and 6 bases respectively, with 18 bases between them. The germline CDR1 and CDR2 sequences are SGHTS and YDEGEE. The CDR3 nucleotides are TGTGCCAGCACAAGCTTCGGGGGAAATAATGGCTACACCTTC. It codes for CASTSFGGNNGYTF.

This clone has just one count. The rearrangement joins TRBV24-1 to TRBJ1-5, with D tentatively TRBD1 (6 bases). CDR1 is KGHDR, CDR2 SFDVKD, per germline. The CDR3 is 17 amino acids. V lost 4 bases and J lost 1, with 16 bases in between. DNA for the CDR3: TGTGCCACCAGTGACCGAACAGGGAGTATGAGCAATCAGCCCCAGCATTTT. Amino acid sequence: CATSDRTGSMSNQPQHF.

V is TRBV12-5 and J is TRBJ2-3; D might be TRBD1 (5 bases). Trimming took off 6 bases at V and 4 bases at J, with 14 bases between the two ends. CDR3 length: 14 amino acids. From germline, CDR1 is LGHNT and CDR2 FRNRAP. CDR3 DNA sequence: TGTGCTAGTGGGCCTCTCAGGGTCCCAGATACGCAGTATTTT. It translates to CASGPLRVPDTQYF.

This clone was observed a single time. CDR3 bases: TGTGCCAGCTCACAATCTTCTAGAGGAGATACGCAGTATTTT. This codes for CASSQSSRGDTQYF. The chain combines TRBV18 with TRBJ2-3; D gene unclear. With 4 bases removed from V and 5 bases from J, the gap between germline ends came to 13 bases. Germline loops: CDR1 KGHSH, CDR2 LQKENI. The CDR3 is 14 amino acids.

The chain couples TRBV5-1 to TRBJ2-5; TRBD2 aligns across 10 bases. Unmatched junction bases numbered 0, after V lost 2 bases and J lost 2 bases. The germline CDR1 and CDR2 sequences are SGHRS and YFSETQ. The CDR3 spans 14 residues. CDR3 DNA: TGCGCCAGCAGCTTACTAGCGGGGCAAGAGACCCAGTACTTC. Protein product: CASSLLAGQETQYF.

This chain connects TRBV12-3 or TRBV12-4 to TRBJ1-3; D remains unclear. The V end was cut by 5 bases, the J end by 0 bases, with 5 bases between. This CDR3 comprises 13 residues. The CDR3 DNA follows: TGTGCCAGCAGTACTTTCTCTGGAAACACCATATATTTT. Translation gives CASSTFSGNTIYF.

This rearrangement joins TRBV19 to TRBJ2-7, with 8 bases lining up with TRBD1. With V trimmed by 4 bases and J by 6 bases, 2 bases remained unmatched. Per the germline V gene, CDR1 is LNHDA and CDR2 is SQIVND (reference sequence). The CDR3 spans 12 residues. DNA for the CDR3: TGTGCCAGTAGTAGCACAGGGGGCGAGCAGTACTTC. Translating it yields CASSSTGGEQYF.

This chain joins TRBV5-4 and TRBJ1-1; 7 bases agree with TRBD1. Per germline, CDR1 SGHNT and CDR2 YYREEE (reference sequence). V was clipped by 4 bases and J by 4 bases; unmatched bases: 4. The CDR3 totals 13 residues. The CDR3: CASSEYRGTEAFF. In DNA, the CDR3 is TGTGCCAGCAGCGAATACAGGGGCACTGAAGCTTTCTTT.

V gene TRBV10-3 combines with J gene TRBJ2-2, with TRBD2 as a possible D gene (6 bases). The V end lost 10 bases, the J end lost 0 bases, and 21 bases lay between the germline ends. CDR3 length: 17 amino acids. Germline loops: CDR1 ENHRY, CDR2 SYGVKD. The CDR3 DNA reads TGTGCCACCAATTTGGCAGCGGGCCCGTCGAACACCGGGGAGCTGTTTTTT. Its translation is CATNLAAGPSNTGELFF.

The genes are TRBV5-1 and TRBJ1-1; D is uncertain. From germline, CDR1 is SGHRS and CDR2 YFSETQ. Deletions cut 4 bases from V and 0 bases from J, with 13 bases between. The CDR3 loop spans 15 amino acids. CDR3 protein: CASSPESLMNTEAFF. In DNA form, the CDR3 reads TGCGCCAGCAGCCCGGAGTCTCTCATGAACACTGAAGCTTTCTTT.

On this clone itself: A read error is possible here, since a much larger clone lies one base away. Other DNA sequences from this sample encode an identical CDR3 as well. The V and J genes are TRBV18 and TRBJ1-1; tentatively, D is TRBD1 (6 bases). Germline-derived CDR1 and CDR2 are KGHSH and LQKENI. Trimming pared 3 bases from V and 1 base from J, leaving 6 bases between. This CDR3 is built from 13 residues. The CDR3 is CASSPGQNTEAFF. DNA of the CDR3: TGTGCCAGCTCACCGGGACAGAACACTGAAGCTTTCTTT.

This clone appeared a few times. The chain uses TRBV27 and TRBJ1-5; 11 bases agree with TRBD1. The germline V gene encodes CDR1 MNHEY and CDR2 SMNVEV (reference sequence). V dropped 6 bases and J dropped 6; count of bases not matched to a gene: 7. The CDR3 runs to 15 residues. The CDR3 nucleotides are TGTGCCAGCAGGGGGGGGACAGGGGGAGGTCAGCCCCAGCATTTT. Amino acid sequence: CASRGGTGGGQPQHF.

The rearrangement links TRBV6-5 to TRBJ1-2; no firm D call. V was shortened by 2 bases and J by 1 base, with 14 bases between the two germline ends. This CDR3 is 16 amino acids long. Germline V gene data show CDR1 as MNHEY and CDR2 as SVGAGI. CDR3 DNA sequence: TGTGCCAGCAGTTACGGGGTCCCCCGGGATAACTATGGCTACACCTTC. Encoded protein: CASSYGVPRDNYGYTF.

The J gene is TRBJ2-6, the V gene TRBV7-2; possibly TRBD2 for D (6 bases). Trimming left V 5 bases short and J 1 base short, with 12 bases between. Germline V gene sequence: CDR1 SGHTA, CDR2 FQGNSA. CDR3 length: 16 amino acids. As DNA, the CDR3 is TGTGCCAGCAGCCCCTCAGGAGGGTCTGGGGCCAACGTCCTGACTTTC. Amino acids: CASSPSGGSGANVLTF.

The chain uses TRBV27 and TRBJ2-5, with TRBD2 matching over 10 bases. CDR1 is MNHEY and CDR2 is SMNVEV in the germline V gene (reference sequence). After removal of 2 bases from V and 5 bases from J, the junction contained 2 bases not matched to a gene. The CDR3 consists of 14 residues. The CDR3 DNA reads as TGTGCCAGCAGTTTACTAGCGGGAGTGGAGACCCAGTACTTC. Amino acids: CASSLLAGVETQYF.

The chain recombines TRBV14 with TRBJ2-3, with TRBD2 matching over 11 bases. CDR1 SGHDN and CDR2 FVKESK come from the germline V gene. Trimming removed 3 bases from V and 0 bases from J; junction bases left unmatched: 5. There are 17 residues in the CDR3. The CDR3 DNA sequence: TGTGCCAGCAGCCATTCTAGCGGGAGGCCTAGCACAGATACGCAGTATTTT. Translation: CASSHSSGRPSTDTQYF.